In this sample, the clone carrying this T cell receptor (beta chain) turned up once. Its antigen is not identified. The sample comes from a study of vaccination effects on CD4 cells after COVID-19. Profiled with immunoSEQ multiplex PCR; TCRdb holds only in-frame clones, not every one. Of more than 35,000 clones in the sample, around 70% are singletons; the top ten hold less than 10%. Subsequent to a culture period of nine to ten days, CD4+ T cells were isolated. As their vaccination, participants received two doses of either BNT162b2 or mRNA-1273. Neither prior SARS-CoV-2 infection nor positive nucleocapsid antibodies were present in the vaccine recipients. A half-medium replacement with IL-2 medium was carried out on days 3 and 7. The CDR3 extends over 16 amino acids. The germline V gene encodes CDR1 KGHSH and CDR2 LQKENI. V was cut by 3 bases and J by 2 bases, with 15 bases left in between. Points from the study as a whole: Only a single clone (1 of 255 vaccine-induced clones in healthy vaccinees) cross-reacted with common cold coronaviruses. Clones arising from infection and from vaccination showed marked clonal contraction late after vaccination.

This receptor was obtained from a human donor who received a COVID-19 vaccine. Sample: CD4+ T cells from PBMCs cultured without peptide, taken after COVID-19 vaccination. J is TRBJ2-3 and V is TRBV18; D might be TRBD2 (5 bases). The CDR3 bases are TGTGCCAGCTCACCCTACCCGGGAACACACACAGATACGCAGTATTTT. It translates to CASSPYPGTHTDTQYF.